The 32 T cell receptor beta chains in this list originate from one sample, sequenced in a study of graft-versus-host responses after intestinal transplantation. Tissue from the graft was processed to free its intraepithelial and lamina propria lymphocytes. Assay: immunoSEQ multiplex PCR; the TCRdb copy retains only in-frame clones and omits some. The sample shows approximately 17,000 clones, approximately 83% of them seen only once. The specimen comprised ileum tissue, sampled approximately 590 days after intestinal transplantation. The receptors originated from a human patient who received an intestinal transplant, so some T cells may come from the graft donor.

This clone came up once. In DNA, the CDR3 is TGTGCCAGTGTCGGACAGAGTCATGGCTACACCTTC. This translates into CASVGQSHGYTF. The rearrangement joins TRBV2 to TRBJ1-2; TRBD1 is a possible D gene (6 bases). V shed 9 bases and J shed 6 bases, with 14 bases lying between them. This CDR3 is built from 12 residues. Per germline, CDR1 SNHLY and CDR2 FYNNEI.

DNA for the CDR3: TGTGCCAGCAGCTTGGCCGGTCGGATGAACACTGAAGCTTTCTTT. Its translation is CASSLAGRMNTEAFF. This sequence joins TRBV5-6 and TRBJ1-1; D uncertain. V was pared by 0 bases and J by 0 bases, with 9 bases between. Germline V gene lookup returns CDR1 SGHDT and CDR2 YYEEEE. CDR3 length: 15 residues. The full variable domain, its missing parts supplied by reference TRBV5-6 and TRBJ1-1, is DAGVTQSPTHLIKTRGQQVTLRCSPKSGHDTVSWYQQALGQGPQFIFQYYEEEERQRGNFPDRFSGHQFPNYSSELNVNALLLGDSALYLCASSLAGRMNTEAFFGQGTRLTVV.

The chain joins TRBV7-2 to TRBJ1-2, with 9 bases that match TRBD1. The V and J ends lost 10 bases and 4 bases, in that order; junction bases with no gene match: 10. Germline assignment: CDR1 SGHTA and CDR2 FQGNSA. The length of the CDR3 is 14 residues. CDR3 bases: TGTGCCATCGAGGGACAGGGCGAATTCTATGGCTACACCTTC. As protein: CAIEGQGEFYGYTF.

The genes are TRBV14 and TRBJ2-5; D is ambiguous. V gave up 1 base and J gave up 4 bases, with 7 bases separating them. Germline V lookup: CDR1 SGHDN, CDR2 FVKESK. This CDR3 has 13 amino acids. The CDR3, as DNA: TGTGCCAGCAGCCAAGGGTTGGGAGAGACCCAGTACTTC. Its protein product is CASSQGLGETQYF.

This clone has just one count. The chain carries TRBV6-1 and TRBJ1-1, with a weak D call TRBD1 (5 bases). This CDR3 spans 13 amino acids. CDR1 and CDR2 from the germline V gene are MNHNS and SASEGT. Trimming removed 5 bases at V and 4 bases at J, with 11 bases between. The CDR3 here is CASSISGATEAFF. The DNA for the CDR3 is TGTGCCAGCAGTATAAGCGGGGCCACTGAAGCTTTCTTT.

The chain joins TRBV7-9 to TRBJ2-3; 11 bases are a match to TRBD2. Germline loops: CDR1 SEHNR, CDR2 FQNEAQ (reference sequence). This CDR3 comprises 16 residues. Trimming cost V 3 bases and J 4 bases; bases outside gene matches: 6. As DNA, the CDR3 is TGTGCCAGCAGCTTTTTAGCGGGGGGGCTGCCAGATACGCAGTATTTT. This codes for CASSFLAGGLPDTQYF. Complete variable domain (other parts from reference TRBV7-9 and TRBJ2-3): DTGVSQNPRHKITKRGQNVTFRCDPISEHNRLYWYRQTLGQGPEFLTYFQNEAQLEKSRLLSDRFSAERPKGSFSTLEIQRTEQGDSAMYLCASSFLAGGLPDTQYFGPGTRLTVL.

CDR3 residues: CASKEGAGYYGYTF. The CDR3 nucleotides are TGTGCCAGCAAGGAAGGGGCAGGGTACTATGGCTACACCTTC. This sequence joins TRBV27 and TRBJ1-2, with D tentatively TRBD1 (5 bases). The germline gives CDR1 MNHEY, CDR2 SMNVEV (reference sequence). The length of the CDR3 is 14 residues. Trimming left V 7 bases short and J 3 bases short, with 15 bases between.

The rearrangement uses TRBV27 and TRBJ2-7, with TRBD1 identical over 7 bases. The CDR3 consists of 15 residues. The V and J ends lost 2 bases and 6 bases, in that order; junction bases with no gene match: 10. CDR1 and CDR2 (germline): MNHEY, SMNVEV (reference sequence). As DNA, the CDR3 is TGTGCCAGCAGTTTAGAGAGACTTAGGACAGGCGAGCAGTACTTC. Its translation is CASSLERLRTGEQYF.

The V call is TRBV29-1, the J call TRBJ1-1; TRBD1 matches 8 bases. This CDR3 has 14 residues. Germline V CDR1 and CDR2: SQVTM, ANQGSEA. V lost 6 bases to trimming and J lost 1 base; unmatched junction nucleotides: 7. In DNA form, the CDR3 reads TGCAGCGTCTATCAGGGGGCAAGGAACACTGAAGCTTTCTTT. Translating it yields CSVYQGARNTEAFF.

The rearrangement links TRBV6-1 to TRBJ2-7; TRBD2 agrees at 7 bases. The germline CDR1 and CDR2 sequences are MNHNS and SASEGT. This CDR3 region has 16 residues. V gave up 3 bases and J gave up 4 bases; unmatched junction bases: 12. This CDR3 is CASSDSRTSVWYEQYF. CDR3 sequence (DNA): TGTGCCAGCAGTGATAGTAGAACTAGCGTTTGGTACGAGCAGTACTTC.

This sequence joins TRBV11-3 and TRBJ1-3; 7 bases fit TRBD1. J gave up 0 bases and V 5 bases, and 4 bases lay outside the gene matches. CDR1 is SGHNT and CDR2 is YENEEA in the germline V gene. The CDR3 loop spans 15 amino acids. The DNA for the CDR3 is TGTGCCAGCAGCCCTTGGGACAGCTCTGGAAACACCATATATTTT. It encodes CASSPWDSSGNTIYF.

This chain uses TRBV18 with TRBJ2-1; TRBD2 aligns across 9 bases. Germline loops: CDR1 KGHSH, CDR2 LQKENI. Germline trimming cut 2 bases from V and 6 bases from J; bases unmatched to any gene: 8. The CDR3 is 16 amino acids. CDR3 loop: CASSPTLTSGLNEQFF. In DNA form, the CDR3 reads TGTGCCAGCTCACCAACTTTGACTAGCGGACTCAATGAGCAGTTCTTC.

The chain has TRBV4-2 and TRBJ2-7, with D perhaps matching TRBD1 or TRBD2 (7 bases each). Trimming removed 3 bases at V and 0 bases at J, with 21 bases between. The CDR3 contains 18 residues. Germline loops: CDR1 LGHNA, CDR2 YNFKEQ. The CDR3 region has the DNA TGTGCCAGCAGCCATGCCCCCAGGGGGGGCCAACTCTCCTACGAGCAGTACTTC. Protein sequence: CASSHAPRGGQLSYEQYF.

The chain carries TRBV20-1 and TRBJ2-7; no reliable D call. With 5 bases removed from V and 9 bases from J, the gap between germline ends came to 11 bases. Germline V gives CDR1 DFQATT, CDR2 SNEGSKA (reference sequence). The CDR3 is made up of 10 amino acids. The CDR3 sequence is CSAGVFRQYF. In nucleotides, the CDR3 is TGCAGTGCTGGAGTCTTCCGGCAGTACTTC.

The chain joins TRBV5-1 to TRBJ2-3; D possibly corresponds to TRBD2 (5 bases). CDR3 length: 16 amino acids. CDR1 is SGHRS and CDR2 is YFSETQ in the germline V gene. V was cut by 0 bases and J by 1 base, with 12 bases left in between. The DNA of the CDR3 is TGCGCCAGCAGCTTGGCAGTATCCGGGGGCACAGATACGCAGTATTTT. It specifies CASSLAVSGGTDTQYF.

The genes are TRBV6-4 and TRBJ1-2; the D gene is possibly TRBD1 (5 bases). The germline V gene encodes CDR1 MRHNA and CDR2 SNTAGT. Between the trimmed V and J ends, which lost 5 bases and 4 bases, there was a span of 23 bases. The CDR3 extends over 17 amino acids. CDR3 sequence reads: CASSYRCAHGKTYGYTF. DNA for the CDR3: TGTGCCAGCAGTTACAGGTGCGCACACGGAAAGACCTATGGCTACACCTTC.

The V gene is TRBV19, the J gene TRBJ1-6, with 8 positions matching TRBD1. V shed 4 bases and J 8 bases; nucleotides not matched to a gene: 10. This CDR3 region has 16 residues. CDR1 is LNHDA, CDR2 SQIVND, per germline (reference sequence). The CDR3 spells CASSRMDRVGHSPLHF. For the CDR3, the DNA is TGTGCCAGTAGTAGGATGGACAGGGTTGGGCATTCACCCCTCCACTTT. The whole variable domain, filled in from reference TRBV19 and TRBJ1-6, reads DGGITQSPKYLFRKEGQNVTLSCEQNLNHDAMYWYRQDPGQGLRLIYYSQIVNDFQKGDIAEGYSVSREKKESFPLTVTSAQKNPTAFYLCASSRMDRVGHSPLHFGNGTRLTVT.

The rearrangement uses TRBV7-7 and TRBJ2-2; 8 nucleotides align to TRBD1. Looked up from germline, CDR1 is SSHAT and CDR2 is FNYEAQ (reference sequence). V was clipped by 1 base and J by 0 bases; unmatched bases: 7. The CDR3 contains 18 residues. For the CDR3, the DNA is TGTGCCAGCAGCTTAGGTCAGGGGGCCATCGCGAACACCGGGGAGCTGTTTTTT. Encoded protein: CASSLGQGAIANTGELFF.

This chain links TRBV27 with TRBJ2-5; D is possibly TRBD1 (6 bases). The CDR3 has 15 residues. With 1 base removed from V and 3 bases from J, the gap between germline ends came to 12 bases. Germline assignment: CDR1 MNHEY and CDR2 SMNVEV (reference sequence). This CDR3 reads CASSLYRAKEETQYF. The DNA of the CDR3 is TGTGCCAGCAGTTTATACAGGGCTAAGGAAGAGACCCAGTACTTC.

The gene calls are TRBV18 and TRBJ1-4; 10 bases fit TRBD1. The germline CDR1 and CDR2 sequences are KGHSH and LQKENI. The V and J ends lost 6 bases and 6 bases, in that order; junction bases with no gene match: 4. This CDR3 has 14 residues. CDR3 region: CASSRDRGHEKLFF. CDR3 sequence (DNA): TGTGCCAGCTCCCGAGACAGGGGGCATGAAAAACTGTTTTTT.

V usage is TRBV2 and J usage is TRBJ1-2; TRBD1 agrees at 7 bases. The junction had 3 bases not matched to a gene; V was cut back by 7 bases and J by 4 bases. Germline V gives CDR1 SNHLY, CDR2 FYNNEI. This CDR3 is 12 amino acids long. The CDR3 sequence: CASMGQLYGYTF. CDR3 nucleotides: TGTGCCAGCATGGGACAGCTCTATGGCTACACCTTC.

The CDR3: CASSRGAKETQYF. The DNA for the CDR3 is TGTGCCAGCTCAAGAGGGGCAAAGGAGACCCAGTACTTC. The chain uses TRBV18 and TRBJ2-5; perhaps D is TRBD1 or TRBD2 (5 bases each). V lost 5 bases and J 5 bases, leaving 12 bases between the germline ends. The V gene's germline CDR1 is KGHSH and CDR2 LQKENI. The CDR3 is 13 residues long.

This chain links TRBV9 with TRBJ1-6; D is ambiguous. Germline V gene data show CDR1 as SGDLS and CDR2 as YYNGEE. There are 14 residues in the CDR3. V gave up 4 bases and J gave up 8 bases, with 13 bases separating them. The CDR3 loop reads CASSPRFGDSPLHF. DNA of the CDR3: TGTGCCAGCAGCCCCAGATTCGGAGATTCACCCCTCCACTTT.

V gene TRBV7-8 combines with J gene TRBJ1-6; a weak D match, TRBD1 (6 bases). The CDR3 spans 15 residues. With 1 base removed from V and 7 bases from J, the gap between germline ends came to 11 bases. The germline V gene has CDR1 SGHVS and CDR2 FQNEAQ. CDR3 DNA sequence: TGTGCCAGCAGCTTAGGGACAGCGAAGAATTCACCCCTCCACTTT. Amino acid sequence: CASSLGTAKNSPLHF.

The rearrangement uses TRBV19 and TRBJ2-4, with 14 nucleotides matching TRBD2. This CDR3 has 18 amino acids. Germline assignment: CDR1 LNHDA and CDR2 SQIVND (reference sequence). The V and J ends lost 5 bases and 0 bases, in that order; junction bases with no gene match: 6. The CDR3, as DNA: TGTGCCAGTAGTGTGGGACTAGCGGGGGTTTTAGCCAAAAACATTCAGTACTTC. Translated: CASSVGLAGVLAKNIQYF.

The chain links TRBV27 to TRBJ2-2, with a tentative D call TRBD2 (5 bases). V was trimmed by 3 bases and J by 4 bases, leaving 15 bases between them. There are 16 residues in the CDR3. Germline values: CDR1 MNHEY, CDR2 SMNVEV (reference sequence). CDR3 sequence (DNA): TGTGCCAGCAGTTTTGCCCTAGACCGGGGCACCGGGGAGCTGTTTTTT. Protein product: CASSFALDRGTGELFF.

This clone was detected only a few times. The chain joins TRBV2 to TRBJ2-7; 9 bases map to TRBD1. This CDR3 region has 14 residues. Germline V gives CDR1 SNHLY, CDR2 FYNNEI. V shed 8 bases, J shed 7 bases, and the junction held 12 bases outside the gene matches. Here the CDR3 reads CASYRGQGAGEQYF. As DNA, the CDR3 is TGTGCCAGCTATCGGGGACAGGGTGCGGGGGAGCAGTACTTC. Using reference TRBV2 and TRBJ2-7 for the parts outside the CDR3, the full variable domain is EPEVTQTPSHQVTQMGQEVILRCVPISNHLYFYWYRQILGQKVEFLVSFYNNEISEKSEIFDDQFSVERPDGSNFTLKIRSTKLEDSAMYFCASYRGQGAGEQYFGPGTRLTVT.

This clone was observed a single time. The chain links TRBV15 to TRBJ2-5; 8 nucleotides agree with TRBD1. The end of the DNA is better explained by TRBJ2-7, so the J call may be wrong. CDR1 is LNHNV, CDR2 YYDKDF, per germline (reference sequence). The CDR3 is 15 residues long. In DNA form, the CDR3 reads TGTGCCACCAGCGAGTCCAGGACAGGGTCGAACGAGCAGTACTTC. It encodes CATSESRTGSNEQYF.

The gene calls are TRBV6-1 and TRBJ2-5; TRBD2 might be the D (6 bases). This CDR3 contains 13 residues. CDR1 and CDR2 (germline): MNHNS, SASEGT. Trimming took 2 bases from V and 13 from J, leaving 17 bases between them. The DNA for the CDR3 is TGTGCCAGCAGTGAAATTGACGCAGGGAGGCTGTACTTC. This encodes CASSEIDAGRLYF.

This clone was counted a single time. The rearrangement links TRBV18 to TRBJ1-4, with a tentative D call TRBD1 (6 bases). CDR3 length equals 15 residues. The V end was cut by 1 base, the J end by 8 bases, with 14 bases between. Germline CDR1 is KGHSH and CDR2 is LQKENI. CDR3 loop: CASSPRRGDGEKLFF. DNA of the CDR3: TGTGCCAGCTCACCACGCAGGGGCGATGGAGAAAAACTGTTTTTT.

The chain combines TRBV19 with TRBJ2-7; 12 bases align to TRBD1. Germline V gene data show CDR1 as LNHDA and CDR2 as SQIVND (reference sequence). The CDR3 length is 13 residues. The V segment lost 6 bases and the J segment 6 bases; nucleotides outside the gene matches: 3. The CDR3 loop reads CASSQGQGAEQYF. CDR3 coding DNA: TGTGCCAGTAGCCAGGGACAGGGGGCCGAGCAGTACTTC.

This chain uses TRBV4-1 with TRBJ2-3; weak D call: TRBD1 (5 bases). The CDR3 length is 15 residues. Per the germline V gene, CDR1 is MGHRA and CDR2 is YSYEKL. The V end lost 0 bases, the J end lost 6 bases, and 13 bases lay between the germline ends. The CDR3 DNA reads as TGCGCCAGCAGCCAAGAAGGGGTGGATACGGATACGCAGTATTTT. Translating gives CASSQEGVDTDTQYF.